The present T cell receptor beta chain was sequenced within a study of sequential checkpoint blockade in melanoma. About the research overall: Randomization was 1:1 between first-line nivolumab→ipilimumab and ipilimumab→nivolumab. Each arm's sequence ended with maintenance nivolumab.

Treatment reported: randomized to nivolumab then ipilimumab (arm A) or the reverse (arm B). None of the patients previously received DNA-damaging chemotherapy. PBMC sorting kept live CD3+CD8+ cells without CD19 or CD56. V shed 4 bases and J 9 bases; nucleotides not matched to a gene: 5. Germline V gene lookup returns CDR1 SGHDT and CDR2 YYEEEE. The CDR3 spans 14 residues. Here immunoSEQ multiplex PCR was the method, and the copy in TCRdb shows in-frame clones only, minus some. The sample lists fewer than 15,000 clones, roughly four fifths occurring once. Sample: CD8+ T cells sorted from blood (inferred from file names), taken from a patient given nivolumab and ipilimumab in sequence. The receptor comes from a human donor with melanoma. The V gene is TRBV5-6, the J gene TRBJ1-6, with 9 bases matching TRBD1. The CDR3 nucleotides read TGTGCCAGCAGCCAGGGGACAGGGAGTTCACCCCTCCACTTT. This encodes CASSQGTGSSPLHF.